One sample yielded the 5 T cell receptor beta chains listed below, sequenced in a study of cytomegalovirus exposure and HLA in healthy donors. Vbeta (60) and Jbeta (13) primers were used in the PCR. Produced via immunoSEQ multiplex PCR; TCRdb's table is partial and in-frame only. The table has 120,000 to 150,000 clones, 79% seen once. Input material: PBMCs. These TCRs come from a woman aged 40-49 years in good health and CMV-seropositive.

The chain combines TRBV5-1 with TRBJ1-1; D unclear. Trimming took off 0 bases at V and 6 bases at J, with 12 bases between the two ends. CDR3 length: 14 amino acids. Germline assignment: CDR1 SGHRS and CDR2 YFSETQ. The CDR3 DNA reads TGCGCCAGCAGCTTGGTCCGCGAGTTTTCTGAAGCTTTCTTT. Its translation is CASSLVREFSEAFF.

V is TRBV6-1 and J is TRBJ1-2; D is undetermined. Trimming stripped 8 bases from V and 4 bases from J, with 20 bases between. CDR1 and CDR2 from the germline V gene are MNHNS and SASEGT. The CDR3 has 15 residues. The DNA for the CDR3 is TGTGCCAGCCGTATTGTAAACGTAGTTAGCTATGGCTACACCTTC. The encoded protein is CASRIVNVVSYGYTF.

This rearrangement joins TRBV6-1 to TRBJ2-7; 7 bases are shared with TRBD1. Germline loops: CDR1 MNHNS, CDR2 SASEGT. The V and J ends lost 5 bases and 4 bases, in that order; junction bases with no gene match: 8. The CDR3 is 14 amino acids. The CDR3 loop is CASSFYRGEYEQYF. CDR3 in DNA: TGTGCCAGCAGTTTTTACAGGGGTGAATACGAGCAGTACTTC.

The V and J genes are TRBV9 and TRBJ2-3; D gene ambiguous. Germline-derived CDR1 and CDR2 are SGDLS and YYNGEE. CDR3 size: 14 residues. V was shortened by 3 bases and J by 5 bases, with 13 bases between the two germline ends. The CDR3 nucleotides are TGTGCCAGCAGCGCCGTACTCTCCGTAGATACGCAGTATTTT. Amino acid sequence: CASSAVLSVDTQYF.

CDR3 sequence reads: CASSEALRGNEQFF. DNA for the CDR3: TGTGCCAGCAGTGAAGCGCTTCGGGGGAATGAGCAGTTCTTC. This chain joins TRBV2 and TRBJ2-1; TRBD2 might be the D (6 bases). This CDR3 contains 14 residues. Germline V lookup: CDR1 SNHLY, CDR2 FYNNEI. The V end lost 0 bases, the J end lost 7 bases, and 10 bases lay between the germline ends.